The source of this TCR beta chain is a study of blood T cell repertoires in COVID-19. Study as a whole: Samples came from the United States, Italy and Spain, spanning acute and convalescent COVID-19.

Germline assignment: CDR1 LGHNA and CDR2 YNFKEQ. The V gene end was trimmed by 0 bases and the J gene end by 3 bases; junction bases not matched to a gene: 2. The CDR3 loop spans 16 amino acids. Assay: immunoSEQ multiplex PCR; the TCRdb copy retains only in-frame clones and omits some. The sample holds around 340,000 clones, around four fifths seen once. This TCR was sampled from a man aged 30 to 39 with active or convalescent COVID-19. The chain employs TRBV4-2 and TRBJ2-2; 9 bases map to TRBD1. Material: peripheral blood. The CDR3 here is CASSQEDRGHTGELFF. In nucleotides, the CDR3 is TGTGCCAGCAGCCAAGAGGACAGGGGCCACACCGGGGAGCTGTTTTTT.